These 32 T cell receptor beta chains were sequenced from one sample in a study of blood T cell repertoires in COVID-19 (dated by TCRdb to the early 2020s). Receptor libraries were prepared by the immunoSEQ multiplex PCR assay. In its TCRdb copy, this immuneACCESS table keeps in-frame sequences only and misses some clones. Where compared with another copy, unresolved V genes explain less than half of these, and the others have no known cause. A total of approximately 100,000 clones appear in this sample, just over 85% of them only once. The ten largest clones take up less than 3% of the sample. Sequencing input: PBMCs or T cells enriched from blood (not recorded which). These TCRs come from a woman aged 50 to 60 who had recovered from COVID-19.

Only a few counts were recorded for this clone. The rearrangement joins TRBV6-5 to TRBJ2-2; tentative D call: TRBD2 (5 bases). There are 15 residues in the CDR3. In germline, CDR1 is MNHEY, CDR2 SVGAGI. V was clipped by 6 bases and J by 3 bases, with 14 bases between them. The CDR3 nucleotides read TGTGCCAGCAGCCGAAATGGAGGACACACCGGGGAGCTGTTTTTT. Translation gives CASSRNGGHTGELFF.

In DNA, the CDR3 is TGTGCCAGCAGTTTATGGTTAATTTCCCGGGACAGGGATCGAGAGACCCAGTACTTC. Translation gives CASSLWLISRDRDRETQYF. V is TRBV28 and J is TRBJ2-5, with 9 bases matching TRBD1. From germline, CDR1 is MDHEN and CDR2 SYDVKM. V lost 0 bases to trimming and J lost 4 bases; unmatched junction nucleotides: 15. The CDR3 runs to 19 residues.

The V call is TRBV20-1, the J call TRBJ2-7; D is perhaps TRBD1 (6 bases). The germline gives CDR1 DFQATT, CDR2 SNEGSKA (reference sequence). This CDR3 region has 11 residues. V shed 6 bases and J shed 6 bases, with 12 bases lying between them. CDR3: CSALDSFEQYF. CDR3 DNA sequence: TGCAGTGCACTGGACAGTTTCGAGCAGTACTTC.

V gene TRBV28 combines with J gene TRBJ2-3; 9 bases align to TRBD2. The length of the CDR3 is 15 residues. Germline CDR1 reads MDHEN; CDR2 reads SYDVKM. V was pared by 11 bases and J by 2 bases, with 11 bases of the junction left unmatched. The CDR3 nucleotides read TGTGCCTTTTCCCCTAGCGGGGACACCACAGATACGCAGTATTTT. Its translation: CAFSPSGDTTDTQYF.

The V and J genes are TRBV19 and TRBJ2-1; maybe TRBD1 (5 bases). The ends were cut back, 1 base at V and 5 bases at J, with 12 bases in the middle. The germline gives CDR1 LNHDA, CDR2 SQIVND (reference sequence). The CDR3 loop spans 15 amino acids. DNA for the CDR3: TGTGCCAGTAGTATAGGGCAGGGTAGGAACAATGAGCAGTTCTTC. Translating it yields CASSIGQGRNNEQFF. The whole variable domain, filled in from reference TRBV19 and TRBJ2-1, reads DGGITQSPKYLFRKEGQNVTLSCEQNLNHDAMYWYRQDPGQGLRLIYYSQIVNDFQKGDIAEGYSVSREKKESFPLTVTSAQKNPTAFYLCASSIGQGRNNEQFFGPGTRLTVL.

This clone was counted a few times. The V and J genes are TRBV7-8 and TRBJ2-5; 12 bases agree with TRBD1. CDR1 is SGHVS, CDR2 FQNEAQ, per germline. The trim removed 5 bases at V and 14 bases at J, leaving 9 bases unmatched. This CDR3 spans 13 amino acids. CDR3 bases: TGTGCCAGCAGCCCGGGACAGGGGGCCCGCCAATACTTC. Translation gives CASSPGQGARQYF.

The rearrangement joins TRBV5-1 to TRBJ2-5; unclear D gene. In germline, CDR1 is SGHRS, CDR2 YFSETQ. V lost 5 bases and J lost 5, with 10 bases in between. The CDR3 sequence is 12 residues long. CDR3 sequence: CASSPLGETQYF. The CDR3 bases are TGCGCCAGCAGTCCCCTCGGGGAGACCCAGTACTTC.

The DNA for the CDR3 is TGTGCCAGTAGTATTGGAGACGGCTATAGCAATCAGCCCCAGCATTTT. The encoded protein is CASSIGDGYSNQPQHF. V and J are TRBV19 and TRBJ1-5; D unresolved. From germline, CDR1 is LNHDA and CDR2 SQIVND (reference sequence). The CDR3 is made up of 16 amino acids. Deletions cut 3 bases from V and 0 bases from J, with 12 bases between.

The chain employs TRBV6-5 and TRBJ1-1, with D tentatively TRBD1 (6 bases). Per germline, CDR1 MNHEY and CDR2 SVGAGI. With 8 bases removed from V and 3 bases from J, the gap between germline ends came to 13 bases. The CDR3 runs to 13 residues. CDR3 loop: CASGLRGDTEAFF. The CDR3 nucleotides read TGTGCCAGCGGCCTCAGGGGTGACACTGAAGCTTTCTTT.

This chain links TRBV15 with TRBJ2-1; D gene ambiguous. The CDR3 runs to 15 residues. In germline, CDR1 is LNHNV, CDR2 YYDKDF (reference sequence). V was trimmed by 1 base and J by 0 bases, leaving 7 bases between them. The CDR3 DNA sequence: TGTGCCACCAGCAGAGTGCGCGACTCCTACAATGAGCAGTTCTTC. This gives the protein CATSRVRDSYNEQFF.

This chain uses TRBV6-2 or TRBV6-3 with TRBJ2-5; 12 positions agree with TRBD2. Germline trimming cut 6 bases from V and 4 bases from J; bases unmatched to any gene: 9. The germline gives CDR1 MNHEY, CDR2 SVGEGT. The CDR3 contains 16 residues. This CDR3 reads CASRPLAGGPGETQYF. The CDR3 DNA reads TGTGCCAGCAGACCTCTAGCGGGGGGGCCCGGAGAGACCCAGTACTTC.

The genes are TRBV28 and TRBJ2-3, with 12 bases matching TRBD2. The CDR3 has 16 residues. Germline assignment: CDR1 MDHEN and CDR2 SYDVKM. V trimming: 5 bases; J trimming: 7 bases; junction bases outside the gene matches: 10. The CDR3 here is CASSPILAGGRNTQYF. Here the CDR3 DNA reads TGTGCCAGCAGTCCCATTCTAGCGGGGGGGCGAAATACGCAGTATTTT.

A single count supports this clone. The V gene is TRBV28, the J gene TRBJ2-7, with 8 bases lining up with TRBD1. The germline gives CDR1 MDHEN, CDR2 SYDVKM. The V and J ends lost 8 bases and 3 bases, in that order; junction bases with no gene match: 3. The CDR3 covers 12 residues. The CDR3 here is CASDTGGYEQYF. CDR3 nucleotide sequence: TGTGCCAGCGACACAGGGGGCTACGAGCAGTACTTC.

This clone has only a few counts. The chain employs TRBV9 and TRBJ1-3; D is uncertain. Deletions cut 4 bases from V and 1 base from J, with 12 bases between. The CDR3 loop spans 15 amino acids. Germline V lookup: CDR1 SGDLS, CDR2 YYNGEE. CDR3 protein: CASSRNGFSGNTIYF. The CDR3 DNA reads as TGTGCCAGCAGCAGGAACGGGTTTTCTGGAAACACCATATATTTT. Full variable domain (remainder filled in from reference TRBV9 and TRBJ1-3): DSGVTQTPKHLITATGQRVTLRCSPRSGDLSVYWYQQSLDQGLQFLIQYYNGEERAKGNILERFSAQQFPDLHSELNLSSLELGDSALYFCASSRNGFSGNTIYFGEGSWLTVV.

The J gene is TRBJ1-2, the V gene TRBV19; D not resolved. Germline V gives CDR1 LNHDA, CDR2 SQIVND (reference sequence). With 7 bases removed from V and 3 bases from J, the gap between germline ends came to 12 bases. The CDR3 is 13 amino acids. DNA of the CDR3: TGTGCCAGTACATCGGTTATCGACTATGGCTACACCTTC. Protein sequence: CASTSVIDYGYTF.

The sample holds one count of this clone. The chain uses TRBV11-1 and TRBJ1-4; D is possibly TRBD1 (5 bases). Per germline, CDR1 SGHAT and CDR2 FQDESV (reference sequence). CDR3 length equals 13 residues. V lost 10 bases and J 3 bases, leaving 12 bases between the germline ends. The CDR3: CAMGRGANEKLFF. The CDR3 coding sequence is TGTGCCATGGGGCGGGGCGCTAATGAAAAACTGTTTTTT.

In its sample, this clone was seen once. This chain links TRBV19 with TRBJ1-1, with TRBD1 identical over 8 bases. Germline CDR1 is LNHDA and CDR2 is SQIVND (reference sequence). This CDR3 comprises 14 residues. After removal of 6 bases from V and 7 bases from J, the junction contained 10 bases not matched to a gene. CDR3 sequence: CASRQRDRFSEAFF. Here the CDR3 DNA reads TGTGCCAGTAGACAAAGGGACAGGTTCAGTGAAGCTTTCTTT.

This clone has more than one count but fewer than ten. The genes are TRBV16 and TRBJ2-7; 7 bases agree with TRBD1. Looked up from germline, CDR1 is KGHSY and CDR2 is FQNENV. The V gene end was trimmed by 4 bases and the J gene end by 7 bases; junction bases not matched to a gene: 7. The CDR3 is 13 amino acids. The CDR3 DNA reads TGTGCCAGCAGCCTATCGACAGGGAGTGAGCAGTACTTC. Encoded protein: CASSLSTGSEQYF. Using reference TRBV16 and TRBJ2-7 for the parts outside the CDR3, the full variable domain is GEEVAQTPKHLVRGEGQKAKLYCAPIKGHSYVFWYQQVLKNEFKFLISFQNENVFDETGMPKERFSAKCLPNSPCSLEIQATKLEDSAVYFCASSLSTGSEQYFGPGTRLTVT.

This clone is a singleton in its sample. The chain carries TRBV11-2 and TRBJ2-2; the match to TRBD2 covers 8 bases. The V segment lost 1 base and the J segment 5 bases; nucleotides outside the gene matches: 9. The CDR3 consists of 17 residues. The germline V gene has CDR1 SGHAT and CDR2 FQNNGV. CDR3: CASSLGGLAGGTGELFF. Written as DNA, the CDR3 is TGTGCCAGCAGCTTAGGGGGTTTGGCGGGAGGTACCGGGGAGCTGTTTTTT.

This clone has just one count. The chain links TRBV9 to TRBJ2-5, with TRBD2 matching over 7 bases. Trimming removed 0 bases from V and 2 bases from J; junction bases left unmatched: 10. From germline, CDR1 is SGDLS and CDR2 YYNGEE. This CDR3 has 17 amino acids. The CDR3 DNA reads as TGTGCCAGCAGCGTAGGGGGTAGGACTAGGGATCAAGAGACCCAGTACTTC. Protein product: CASSVGGRTRDQETQYF.

V gene TRBV9 combines with J gene TRBJ2-5; D gene uncertain. Trimming removed 0 bases at V and 3 bases at J, with 9 bases between. Germline V gene lookup returns CDR1 SGDLS and CDR2 YYNGEE. This CDR3 region has 14 residues. CDR3 loop: CASSVDVGKETQYF. CDR3 coding DNA: TGTGCCAGCAGCGTAGATGTCGGTAAAGAGACCCAGTACTTC.

This clone was found a few times. The chain couples TRBV29-1 to TRBJ1-5; 9 positions match TRBD1. Germline CDR1 is SQVTM and CDR2 is ANQGSEA. The trim removed 5 bases at V and 6 bases at J, leaving 11 bases unmatched. The CDR3 consists of 15 residues. This CDR3 reads CSVRPGTGPGQPQHF. For the CDR3, the DNA is TGCAGCGTTCGTCCCGGGACAGGGCCCGGTCAGCCCCAGCATTTT.

In DNA form, the CDR3 reads TGTGCCAGCAGGGCAACGGGACAGTTACAAAATAGCAATCAGCCCCAGCATTTT. Translating gives CASRATGQLQNSNQPQHF. This chain links TRBV27 with TRBJ1-5, with TRBD1 matching 7 bases. With V trimmed by 6 bases and J by 0 bases, 14 bases remained unmatched. This CDR3 comprises 18 residues. Germline V lookup: CDR1 MNHEY, CDR2 SMNVEV (reference sequence).

The J gene is TRBJ1-2, the V gene TRBV6-5, with 8 positions matching TRBD1. Germline lookup yields CDR1 MNHEY and CDR2 SVGAGI. The CDR3 sequence is 14 residues long. The trim removed 5 bases at V and 8 bases at J, leaving 10 bases unmatched. CDR3 sequence (DNA): TGTGCCAGCAGTCATCAGGGGGCGGAGAGGGGCTACACCTTC. Its translation: CASSHQGAERGYTF.

The chain has TRBV7-3 and TRBJ1-1, with 7 positions matching TRBD1. With 5 bases clipped from V and 4 bases from J, the junction kept 7 bases outside the gene matches. The CDR3 is made up of 14 amino acids. Germline CDR1 is SGHTA and CDR2 is FQGTGA. CDR3 sequence reads: CASSIYAGGTEAFF. For the CDR3, the DNA is TGTGCCAGCAGCATTTACGCAGGGGGCACTGAAGCTTTCTTT.

The chain uses TRBV3-1 (or the pseudogene TRBV3-2) and TRBJ1-4, with D possibly being TRBD1 (5 bases). The germline V gene has CDR1 LGHDT and CDR2 YNNKEL (reference sequence). This CDR3 spans 15 amino acids. The germline V and J ends were trimmed by 4 bases and 4 bases, with 13 bases remaining between them. Written as DNA, the CDR3 is TGTGCCAGCAGCCCGGGGGGGGGTCGTAATGAAAAACTGTTTTTT. Its protein is CASSPGGGRNEKLFF.

The genes are TRBV5-6 and TRBJ1-2, with D unclear. CDR1 SGHDT and CDR2 YYEEEE come from the germline V gene. The CDR3 length is 13 residues. The V end was cut by 1 base, the J end by 9 bases, with 13 bases between. In DNA, the CDR3 is TGTGCCAGCAGCTTGTCAGGCCCCGGCCGCTACACCTTC. Translating it yields CASSLSGPGRYTF.

The rearrangement uses TRBV3-1 (or the pseudogene TRBV3-2) and TRBJ2-7; 9 bases align to TRBD1. The CDR3 is 13 amino acids. V lost 8 bases to trimming and J lost 6 bases; unmatched junction nucleotides: 8. Germline V CDR1 and CDR2: LGHDT, YNNKEL (reference sequence). The CDR3 region has the DNA TGTGCCAGCCGCGGACAGGGGAGCGGCGAGCAGTACTTC. Translated: CASRGQGSGEQYF.

The DNA for the CDR3 is TGTGCCAGCAGTTCGAATTTGAGGATGAGCTACGAGCAGTACTTC. This sequence encodes CASSSNLRMSYEQYF. The chain recombines TRBV28 with TRBJ2-7; D is unclear. CDR1 and CDR2 from the germline V gene are MDHEN and SYDVKM. This CDR3 has 15 residues. Trimming pared 4 bases from V and 3 bases from J, leaving 16 bases between.

This sequence joins TRBV28 and TRBJ1-2; D is unclear. CDR3 length equals 13 residues. The ends were cut back, 5 bases at V and 2 bases at J, with 9 bases in the middle. Germline V gene sequence: CDR1 MDHEN, CDR2 SYDVKM. The DNA for the CDR3 is TGTGCCAGCAGTACCCCGGGGAACTATGGCTACACCTTC. This sequence encodes CASSTPGNYGYTF.

This chain uses TRBV6-5 with TRBJ2-7; 7 nucleotides agree with TRBD1. The ends lost 7 bases at V and 2 bases at J; junction bases unmatched: 5. CDR1 is MNHEY, CDR2 SVGAGI, per germline. The CDR3 consists of 13 residues. CDR3 loop: CASKKDRTYEQYF. The CDR3 DNA sequence: TGTGCCAGCAAAAAGGACAGGACCTACGAGCAGTACTTC.

The chain recombines TRBV5-6 with TRBJ2-1; TRBD2 matches 8 bases. The germline gives CDR1 SGHDT, CDR2 YYEEEE. J gave up 5 bases and V 3 bases, and 4 bases lay outside the gene matches. This CDR3 has 14 residues. Here the CDR3 reads CASSWSGGNNEQFF. The CDR3 DNA reads as TGTGCCAGCAGCTGGAGCGGGGGAAACAATGAGCAGTTCTTC.